This entry lists 20 T cell receptor beta chains sequenced from one sample in a study of early T cells in non-severe SARS-CoV-2 infection. TCRdb called the 5' RACE reads again in MiXCR, with one record for every CDR3 protein. The data show roughly 58,000 distinct CDR3 sequences, 5.5% to 7.5% seen once. The specimen was whole blood. Receptor source: an adult who was a healthcare worker with PCR-confirmed SARS-CoV-2 infection or an uninfected control (not recorded which).

This clonotype was counted at least ten times. With a much larger clone just one base away, this may be a read error. The gene calls are TRBV7-9 and TRBJ1-4; 7 bases line up with TRBD1. V was clipped by 6 bases and J by 9 bases; unmatched bases: 10. The length of the CDR3 is 14 residues. From germline, CDR1 is SEHNR and CDR2 FQNEAQ (reference sequence). The CDR3 region has the DNA TGTGCCAGCAGGGAAACAGGGGATCGGAAAAAACTGTTTTTT. Protein sequence: CASRETGDRKKLFF.

In its sample, this clonotype was seen many times. The chain uses TRBV6-1 and TRBJ2-3; 14 bases are a match to TRBD2. The CDR3 covers 15 residues. Per the germline V gene, CDR1 is MNHNS and CDR2 is SASEGT. J gave up 4 bases and V 4 bases, and 1 base lay outside the gene matches. The CDR3 loop reads CASSGLAGGPDTQYF. The CDR3 region has the DNA TGTGCCAGCAGTGGACTAGCGGGGGGGCCAGATACGCAGTATTTT.

The chain employs TRBV3-1 and TRBJ1-2; D is ambiguous. Germline CDR1 reads LGHDT; CDR2 reads YNNKEL (reference sequence). The CDR3 is 14 residues long. V gave up 1 base and J gave up 6 bases, with 12 bases separating them. CDR3 sequence (DNA): TGTGCCAGCAGCCAAGTCCTTCTGCGAGATGGCTACACCTTC. It yields the protein CASSQVLLRDGYTF.

This clonotype turned up a few times. CDR3 coding DNA: TGTGCCAGCAGCCAAATCCCTAGCGGGGGGCGGACAGATACGCAGTATTTT. Protein product: CASSQIPSGGRTDTQYF. J is TRBJ2-3 and V is TRBV7-6; TRBD2 agrees at 11 bases. The CDR3 runs to 17 residues. Germline V gene sequence: CDR1 SGHVS, CDR2 FNYEAQ. J lost 3 bases, V lost 5 bases, and 10 bases had no gene match.

This clonotype was detected a few times. The rearrangement joins TRBV5-6 to TRBJ2-4; no clear D gene. V lost 0 bases and J 6 bases, leaving 7 bases between the germline ends. The V gene's germline CDR1 is SGHDT and CDR2 YYEEEE. This CDR3 is built from 13 residues. CDR3 amino acids: CASSLEGLNIQYF. In DNA form, the CDR3 reads TGTGCCAGCAGCTTGGAGGGTCTAAACATTCAGTACTTC.

In its sample, this clonotype was seen many times. This chain connects TRBV5-1 to TRBJ2-5; D gene unclear. Germline V gives CDR1 SGHRS, CDR2 YFSETQ. V was clipped by 5 bases and J by 4 bases, with 9 bases between them. The CDR3 spans 12 residues. The CDR3 here is CASSYSGETQYF. CDR3 DNA sequence: TGCGCCAGCAGTTACTCCGGAGAGACCCAGTACTTC.

This clonotype was picked up many times. The chain links TRBV20-1 to TRBJ2-3; the D gene could be TRBD1 or TRBD2 (5 bases each). The CDR3 sequence is 14 residues long. Trimming removed 5 bases from V and 0 bases from J, with 12 bases in between. Germline V CDR1 and CDR2: DFQATT, SNEGSKA (reference sequence). CDR3: CSAQRGTSTDTQYF. CDR3 coding DNA: TGCAGTGCTCAGAGGGGAACTAGCACAGATACGCAGTATTTT.

Many counts were recorded for this clonotype. The V and J genes are TRBV11-2 and TRBJ2-1; no definite D call. CDR1 and CDR2 (germline): SGHAT, FQNNGV. This CDR3 has 15 amino acids. Trimming took off 6 bases at V and 3 bases at J, with 15 bases between the two ends. CDR3 DNA sequence: TGTGCCAGCAGGAAAGCCGGGCCCCTCTACAATGAGCAGTTCTTC. Translation: CASRKAGPLYNEQFF.

There are many counts of this clonotype. V usage is TRBV24-1 and J usage is TRBJ1-2; D call uncertain. The CDR3 has 14 residues. In germline, CDR1 is KGHDR, CDR2 SFDVKD. The V end was cut by 3 bases, the J end by 2 bases, with 9 bases between. CDR3 in DNA: TGTGCCACCAGTGATCCCCCGGAAAACTATGGCTACACCTTC. Translation gives CATSDPPENYGYTF.

A few counts support this clonotype. This rearrangement joins TRBV6-5 to TRBJ2-6; D ambiguous. In germline, CDR1 is MNHEY, CDR2 SVGAGI. The germline V and J ends were trimmed by 8 bases and 3 bases, with 23 bases remaining between them. The CDR3 has 18 amino acids. CDR3 nucleotide sequence: TGTGCCAGCGCCCCGGTGGTTCTGCGGCTCTTTGGGGCCAACGTCCTGACTTTC. Its translation is CASAPVVLRLFGANVLTF.

This rearrangement joins TRBV6-5 to TRBJ2-2; 7 bases agree with TRBD2. This CDR3 spans 17 amino acids. The germline V gene encodes CDR1 MNHEY and CDR2 SVGAGI. V lost 0 bases to trimming and J lost 5 bases; unmatched junction nucleotides: 9. The CDR3 DNA reads TGTGCCAGCAGTTACTCCTACGGGGGGAGGAGAACCGGGGAGCTGTTTTTT. Its protein is CASSYSYGGRRTGELFF.

This clonotype was detected many times. The CDR3 here is CASSYREKLFF. DNA for the CDR3: TGTGCCAGCAGTTATCGAGAAAAACTGTTTTTT. The genes are TRBV12-3 or TRBV12-4 and TRBJ1-4; D uncertain. The V end was cut by 4 bases, the J end by 8 bases, with 5 bases between. CDR3 length: 11 residues.

This clonotype showed up just a few times. CDR3 loop: CASSSEPRGPGNTIYF. The CDR3 region has the DNA TGTGCCAGCAGCTCGGAACCCCGGGGACCTGGAAACACCATATATTTT. V is TRBV7-9 and J is TRBJ1-3; tentative D call: TRBD1 (5 bases). V was trimmed by 4 bases and J by 2 bases, leaving 15 bases between them. Per germline, CDR1 SEHNR and CDR2 FQNEAQ (reference sequence). The CDR3 totals 16 residues.

In this sample, this clonotype turned up many times. V gene TRBV12-3 or TRBV12-4 combines with J gene TRBJ1-2; D is unclear. CDR3 length: 13 amino acids. V dropped 7 bases and J dropped 8 bases, with 17 bases sitting between them. CDR3 coding DNA: TGTGCCAGCACCACTTCTTATGAGGCGGGCTACACCTTC. Encoded protein: CASTTSYEAGYTF.

This CDR3 reads CASSPSGNTIYF. CDR3 nucleotide sequence: TGTGCCAGCAGCCCTTCTGGAAACACCATATATTTT. The rearrangement joins TRBV14 to TRBJ1-3; no firm D call. CDR1 and CDR2 (germline): SGHDN, FVKESK. This CDR3 has 12 amino acids. With 4 bases removed from V and 1 base from J, the gap between germline ends came to 2 bases.

This clonotype was seen repeatedly, ten times or more. The chain is built from TRBV20-1 and TRBJ1-2, with TRBD1 matching 8 bases. Trimming took 2 bases from V and 4 from J; bases not matched to a gene: 12. This CDR3 region has 16 residues. The germline V gene encodes CDR1 DFQATT and CDR2 SNEGSKA (reference sequence). CDR3 nucleotides: TGCAGTGCTAGAACAGGGGGTGGCGGAGGGGCCTATGGCTACACCTTC. Translating gives CSARTGGGGGAYGYTF.

This clonotype was counted at least ten times. V is TRBV9 and J is TRBJ2-5, with 8 bases matching TRBD2. This CDR3 region has 17 residues. CDR1 SGDLS and CDR2 YYNGEE come from the germline V gene. V was clipped by 0 bases and J by 4 bases; unmatched bases: 11. The CDR3 coding sequence is TGTGCCAGCAGCGTAGACGCTGGCGGGGGGACTAGAGAGACCCAGTACTTC. Protein sequence: CASSVDAGGGTRETQYF.

There are many counts of this clonotype. The chain has TRBV7-2 and TRBJ1-6, with TRBD1 matching over 7 bases. The CDR3 has 16 amino acids. Per the germline V gene, CDR1 is SGHTA and CDR2 is FQGNSA. Germline trimming cut 5 bases from V and 10 bases from J; bases unmatched to any gene: 14. DNA for the CDR3: TGTGCCAGCAGCCCACGGCCAACAGGGGTGTTATCACCCCTCCACTTT. It encodes CASSPRPTGVLSPLHF.

CDR3 in amino acids: CASSQSDLAENYEQYF. CDR3 sequence (DNA): TGTGCCAGCAGCCAAAGCGATCTAGCGGAGAATTACGAGCAGTACTTC. The chain combines TRBV7-2 with TRBJ2-7, with TRBD2 identical over 7 bases. The V segment lost 5 bases and the J segment 4 bases; nucleotides outside the gene matches: 14. CDR1 SGHTA and CDR2 FQGNSA come from the germline V gene. CDR3 length: 16 amino acids.

The table lists this clonotype with many counts. The V call is TRBV28, the J call TRBJ1-1; weak D call: TRBD1 (5 bases). Germline V gene lookup returns CDR1 MDHEN and CDR2 SYDVKM. Trimming left V 3 bases short and J 10 bases short, with 12 bases between. This CDR3 has 12 amino acids. CDR3 coding DNA: TGTGCCAGCAGTTTGGTGACAACAGGAGCTTTCTTT. Residues: CASSLVTTGAFF.